This T cell receptor (beta chain) was obtained from a study of shared clonotypes between healthy human individuals. Some clones are missing from TCRdb's copy, which holds only in-frame ones; the method was immunoSEQ multiplex PCR. Of 550,000 to 850,000 clones listed, approximately 79% were seen once; the top ten hold more than 1.5%. CDR1 and CDR2 (germline): MGHRA, YSYEKL. Trimming shortened V by 1 base and J by 4 bases, and 11 bases separated the two germline ends. CDR3 size: 14 residues. This clone occurred once. The sequence came from a woman in her twenties or thirties in good health. The source material was memory CD4+ T cells sorted from blood. The subset is: CD45RA-negative fraction. This chain joins TRBV4-1 and TRBJ2-7; D tentatively fits TRBD1 or TRBD2 (5 bases each). The DNA for the CDR3 is TGCGCCAGCAGCCAAGCTGGGACGGGGTACGAGCAGTACTTC. Translating gives CASSQAGTGYEQYF.